This T cell receptor beta chain was captured in a study of beta chain features in type 1 diabetes. The investigators reverse transcribed all of the isolated RNA, so they sequenced expressed TCRB transcripts. TCRdb's copy holds only in-frame clones and misses some; the assay was immunoSEQ multiplex PCR. The table records 500,000 to 700,000 clones, roughly 15% of them present only once. In this sample, this clone turned up a few times. V was cut by 5 bases and J by 1 base, with 20 bases left in between. This CDR3 contains 17 residues. CDR1 and CDR2 (germline): SGHVS, FQNEAQ. Material for sequencing was naive CD4+ T cells from blood. This sequence was found in a man in his late teens or twenties in good health. The J gene is TRBJ1-1, the V gene TRBV7-8; no clear D. CDR3 sequence reads: CASSPMGFPRANTEAFF. As DNA, the CDR3 is TGTGCCAGCAGCCCTATGGGGTTCCCAAGGGCGAACACTGAAGCTTTCTTT.